Listed here are 26 T cell receptor beta chains from one sample, sequenced in a study of CD8 T cells in Susac syndrome. Random-hexamer reverse transcription was applied to roughly 0.5 to 1 ug RNA. In TCRdb, the immunoSEQ multiplex PCR reads were re-called with MiXCR into one record per CDR3 protein. The sample consists of about 300,000 distinct CDR3 sequences, approximately 91% of them appearing once. Sequenced sample: CD8+ T cells from PBMCs. Receptor source: a human donor with multiple sclerosis.

The chain employs TRBV11-2 and TRBJ2-7, with 9 nucleotides matching TRBD2. The V segment lost 8 bases and the J segment 0 bases; nucleotides outside the gene matches: 8. The length of the CDR3 is 15 residues. Germline V gene data show CDR1 as SGHAT and CDR2 as FQNNGV. The CDR3 loop is CASLTAGGISYEQYF. DNA of the CDR3: TGTGCCAGCCTCACCGCGGGGGGGATCTCCTACGAGCAGTACTTC.

V is TRBV12-3 or TRBV12-4 and J is TRBJ2-7; D gene ambiguous. V lost 5 bases and J 2 bases, leaving 10 bases between the germline ends. The CDR3 length is 13 residues. This CDR3 is CASSTRTAYEQYF. DNA for the CDR3: TGTGCCAGCAGTACCCGGACGGCCTACGAGCAGTACTTC.

V usage is TRBV4-3 and J usage is TRBJ1-1, with 8 bases aligning to TRBD1. The germline V gene has CDR1 LGHNA and CDR2 YSLEER. This CDR3 has 13 amino acids. V lost 5 bases, J lost 5 bases, and 4 bases stayed unmatched. For the CDR3, the DNA is TGCGCCAGCAGCGAACAGGGGGGGACTGAAGCTTTCTTT. This encodes CASSEQGGTEAFF.

This clonotype turned up a few times. V is TRBV5-8 and J is TRBJ2-7; D gene ambiguous. Germline V gives CDR1 SGHTS, CDR2 YDEGEE. Between the trimmed V and J ends, which lost 4 bases and 6 bases, there was a span of 17 bases. There are 14 residues in the CDR3. The CDR3 region is CASSLSPPGLEQYF. The CDR3 DNA sequence: TGTGCCAGCAGCCTCTCCCCCCCGGGCCTCGAGCAGTACTTC. Filled out from reference TRBV5-8 and TRBJ2-7, the complete variable domain reads EAGVTQSPTHLIKTRGQQATLRCSPISGHTSVYWYQQALGLGLQFLLWYDEGEERNRGNFPPRFSGRQFPNYSSELNVNALELEDSALYLCASSLSPPGLEQYFGPGTRLTVT.

The genes are TRBV7-8 and TRBJ2-7; D may be TRBD1 (7 bases). The CDR3 is made up of 15 amino acids. V lost 5 bases and J 2 bases, leaving 16 bases between the germline ends. CDR1 is SGHVS, CDR2 FQNEAQ, per germline. In DNA form, the CDR3 reads TGTGCCAGCAGCCCAGGGGGGAGTAGCCCCTACGAGCAGTACTTC. It yields the protein CASSPGGSSPYEQYF.

This sequence joins TRBV28 and TRBJ2-5; 15 nucleotides agree with TRBD2. This CDR3 has 17 amino acids. Germline CDR1 and CDR2: MDHEN and SYDVKM. V trimming: 6 bases; J trimming: 4 bases; junction bases outside the gene matches: 9. CDR3 protein: CASSPIPGLAGGETQYF. In DNA form, the CDR3 reads TGTGCCAGCAGCCCAATCCCGGGACTAGCGGGAGGAGAGACCCAGTACTTC.

This clonotype was seen once. This rearrangement joins TRBV30 to TRBJ2-7, with 7 nucleotides matching TRBD1. With V trimmed by 1 base and J by 6 bases, 3 bases remained unmatched. Germline CDR1 and CDR2: GTSNPN and SVGIG (reference sequence). This CDR3 contains 12 residues. CDR3 loop: CAWSGQGGEQYF. CDR3 bases: TGTGCCTGGAGTGGACAGGGCGGCGAGCAGTACTTC.

The rearrangement links TRBV29-1 to TRBJ2-3; D is perhaps TRBD1 (6 bases). The germline V gene encodes CDR1 SQVTM and CDR2 ANQGSEA. This CDR3 region has 12 residues. The V gene lost 6 bases and the J gene lost 4 bases, with 11 bases spanning the gap. CDR3 residues: CSVSDRSDTQYF. In DNA, the CDR3 is TGCAGCGTCTCCGACAGGTCAGATACGCAGTATTTT.

As DNA, the CDR3 is TGTGCCAGCAGCTTGGCCCTTGGTTGGTCCGGGGAGCTGTTTTTT. Translated, it gives CASSLALGWSGELFF. J is TRBJ2-2 and V is TRBV5-6; the D is unclear. Trimming cost V 0 bases and J 6 bases, with 12 bases left between them. Germline CDR1 SGHDT, CDR2 YYEEEE. The CDR3 length is 15 residues. The full variable domain, in which reference TRBV5-6 and TRBJ2-2 provide the parts outside the CDR3, is DAGVTQSPTHLIKTRGQQVTLRCSPKSGHDTVSWYQQALGQGPQFIFQYYEEEERQRGNFPDRFSGHQFPNYSSELNVNALLLGDSALYLCASSLALGWSGELFFGEGSRLTVL.

This chain connects TRBV2 to TRBJ2-2; D possibly uses TRBD1 or TRBD2 (5 bases each). The CDR3 consists of 15 residues. From germline, CDR1 is SNHLY and CDR2 FYNNEI. Trimming took 5 bases from V and 2 from J, leaving 12 bases between them. The CDR3 DNA is TGTGCCAGCAGTCCGGGGCCCTTAAACACCGGGGAGCTGTTTTTT. Amino acids: CASSPGPLNTGELFF.

The CDR3 region is CASSEFGLAGGTDTQYF. In DNA form, the CDR3 reads TGTGCCAGCAGTGAATTCGGACTAGCAGGGGGCACAGATACGCAGTATTTT. The chain employs TRBV25-1 and TRBJ2-3; 8 bases agree with TRBD2. This CDR3 has 17 residues. With 1 base clipped from V and 1 base from J, the junction kept 7 bases outside the gene matches. Germline lookup yields CDR1 MGHDK and CDR2 SYGVNS.

This chain uses TRBV6-4 with TRBJ2-1, with 7 nucleotides matching TRBD2. Per the germline V gene, CDR1 is MRHNA and CDR2 is SNTAGT. This CDR3 is built from 16 residues. J lost 0 bases, V lost 6 bases, and 8 bases had no gene match. The CDR3 protein is CASSVTSLSSYNEQFF. CDR3 DNA: TGTGCCAGCAGCGTGACTAGCTTGAGCTCCTACAATGAGCAGTTCTTC.

This clonotype appeared once. V gene TRBV7-9 combines with J gene TRBJ2-2, with unresolved D. This CDR3 comprises 15 residues. CDR1 and CDR2 (germline): SEHNR, FQNEAQ (reference sequence). Trimming pared 5 bases from V and 6 bases from J, leaving 16 bases between. CDR3: CASSAVPLRAGELFF. The CDR3 nucleotides read TGTGCCAGCAGCGCCGTGCCCCTCCGCGCCGGGGAGCTGTTTTTT.

The chain recombines TRBV2 with TRBJ2-1, with D possibly TRBD1 on 6 matching bases. The CDR3 covers 13 residues. Germline values: CDR1 SNHLY, CDR2 FYNNEI. Trimming took off 7 bases at V and 9 bases at J, with 16 bases between the two ends. The CDR3 loop reads CASIGQGLGEQFF. DNA of the CDR3: TGTGCCAGCATAGGTCAGGGGTTAGGTGAGCAGTTCTTC.

The V gene is TRBV20-1, the J gene TRBJ2-3; TRBD2 agrees at 8 bases. Germline CDR1 DFQATT, CDR2 SNEGSKA (reference sequence). The V gene end was trimmed by 3 bases and the J gene end by 1 base; junction bases not matched to a gene: 3. The CDR3 extends over 14 amino acids. CDR3 sequence: CSASERERTDTQYF. The CDR3 DNA reads TGCAGTGCTAGTGAGCGGGAGCGCACAGATACGCAGTATTTT.

The chain has TRBV29-1 and TRBJ2-1; no clear D. The germline gives CDR1 SQVTM, CDR2 ANQGSEA. The ends were cut back, 3 bases at V and 7 bases at J, with 4 bases in the middle. The CDR3 loop spans 10 amino acids. CDR3 in DNA: TGCAGCGTTGACGTTAATGAGCAGTTCTTC. Encoded protein: CSVDVNEQFF.

The chain links TRBV6-2 or TRBV6-3 to TRBJ2-3; D is perhaps TRBD2 (5 bases). V was pared by 2 bases and J by 4 bases, with 10 bases between. CDR1 is MNHEY and CDR2 is SVGEGT in the germline V gene. CDR3 length equals 14 residues. The CDR3 DNA reads TGTGCCAGCAGTTACGCAGAGGGCCCAGATACGCAGTATTTT. It codes for CASSYAEGPDTQYF.

In its sample, this clonotype was seen once. This rearrangement joins TRBV7-9 to TRBJ2-7; TRBD2 matches 9 bases. V was clipped by 5 bases and J by 2 bases; unmatched bases: 10. The CDR3 runs to 16 residues. The germline V gene has CDR1 SEHNR and CDR2 FQNEAQ (reference sequence). The DNA of the CDR3 is TGTGCCAGCAGCCTACCTAGCGGGGAGGGTGCCTACGAGCAGTACTTC. It is translated as CASSLPSGEGAYEQYF.

V usage is TRBV27 and J usage is TRBJ2-7, with D possibly matching TRBD1 (6 bases). Trimming pared 5 bases from V and 0 bases from J, leaving 11 bases between. This CDR3 is built from 14 residues. The germline V gene has CDR1 MNHEY and CDR2 SMNVEV (reference sequence). CDR3 nucleotides: TGTGCCAGCAGTAACAGGGTTCCCTCCTACGAGCAGTACTTC. It codes for CASSNRVPSYEQYF.

The genes are TRBV4-2 and TRBJ2-7; 7 nucleotides line up with TRBD2. Germline lookup yields CDR1 LGHNA and CDR2 YNFKEQ. V shed 10 bases and J 4 bases; nucleotides not matched to a gene: 4. CDR3 size: 11 residues. As DNA, the CDR3 is TGTGCCACCGGGACTATTTACGAGCAGTACTTC. Its protein product is CATGTIYEQYF.

This sequence joins TRBV18 and TRBJ2-3, with TRBD1 as a possible D gene (6 bases). The V end was cut by 6 bases, the J end by 1 base, with 17 bases between. The CDR3 sequence is 16 residues long. Germline V gene sequence: CDR1 KGHSH, CDR2 LQKENI. The DNA of the CDR3 is TGTGCCAGCTCCACAGGGCCCAGGGCGGGCACAGATACGCAGTATTTT. As protein: CASSTGPRAGTDTQYF.

CDR3 in amino acids: CASSPSGSRGNEKLFF. The CDR3 nucleotides are TGTGCCAGCAGCCCTTCCGGGTCGCGGGGTAATGAAAAACTGTTTTTT. The J gene is TRBJ1-4, the V gene TRBV27; D uncertain. Per germline, CDR1 MNHEY and CDR2 SMNVEV (reference sequence). This CDR3 is 16 amino acids long. The V end was cut by 6 bases, the J end by 4 bases, with 18 bases between.

The rearrangement joins TRBV28 to TRBJ1-1, with a tentative D call TRBD1 (5 bases). V lost 3 bases and J 2 bases, leaving 10 bases between the germline ends. This CDR3 spans 14 amino acids. Germline-derived CDR1 and CDR2 are MDHEN and SYDVKM. The CDR3 sequence is CASSFRGANTEAFF. For the CDR3, the DNA is TGTGCCAGCAGTTTTCGCGGGGCCAACACTGAAGCTTTCTTT.

This clonotype was seen a few times. The genes are TRBV4-3 and TRBJ1-2, with D tentatively TRBD1 (5 bases). Germline values: CDR1 LGHNA, CDR2 YSLEER. This CDR3 is 14 amino acids long. With 0 bases removed from V and 8 bases from J, the gap between germline ends came to 13 bases. The CDR3 nucleotides read TGCGCCAGCAGCCAAGAAAGGGGAGACGAGGGCTACACCTTC. This gives the protein CASSQERGDEGYTF.

This sequence joins TRBV6-2 or TRBV6-3 and TRBJ1-6; D is undetermined. Germline-derived CDR1 and CDR2 are MNHEY and SVGEGT. The V end was cut by 0 bases, the J end by 8 bases, with 11 bases between. The CDR3 runs 15 residues. This CDR3 is CASSYSSELDSPLHF. The CDR3, as DNA: TGTGCCAGCAGTTACTCTTCGGAGTTGGATTCACCCCTCCACTTT.

The chain links TRBV11-2 to TRBJ2-1; D remains unclear. CDR3 length equals 17 residues. CDR1 is SGHAT and CDR2 is FQNNGV in the germline V gene. V lost 4 bases to trimming and J lost 0 bases, with 16 bases between them. CDR3 sequence: CASSSLARVSSYNEQFF. The CDR3 region has the DNA TGTGCCAGCAGCTCCCTTGCCCGGGTTAGCTCCTACAATGAGCAGTTCTTC.